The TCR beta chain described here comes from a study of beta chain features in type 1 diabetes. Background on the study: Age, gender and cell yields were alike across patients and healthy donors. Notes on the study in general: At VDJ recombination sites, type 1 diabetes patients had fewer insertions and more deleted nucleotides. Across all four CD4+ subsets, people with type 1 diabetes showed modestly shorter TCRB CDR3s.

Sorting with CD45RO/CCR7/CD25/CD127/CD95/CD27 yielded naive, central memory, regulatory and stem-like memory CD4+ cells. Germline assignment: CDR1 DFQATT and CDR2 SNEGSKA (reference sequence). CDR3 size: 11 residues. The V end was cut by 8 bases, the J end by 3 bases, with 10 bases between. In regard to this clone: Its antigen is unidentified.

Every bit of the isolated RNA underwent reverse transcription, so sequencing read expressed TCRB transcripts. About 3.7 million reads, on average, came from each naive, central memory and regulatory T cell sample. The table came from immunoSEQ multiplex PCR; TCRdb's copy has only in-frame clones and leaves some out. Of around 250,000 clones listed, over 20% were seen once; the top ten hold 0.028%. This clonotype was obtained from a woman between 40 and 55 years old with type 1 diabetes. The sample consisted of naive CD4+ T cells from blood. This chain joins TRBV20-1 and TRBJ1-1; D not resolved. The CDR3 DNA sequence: TGCAGTCTAAACCGGGACACTGAAGCTTTCTTT. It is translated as CSLNRDTEAFF.